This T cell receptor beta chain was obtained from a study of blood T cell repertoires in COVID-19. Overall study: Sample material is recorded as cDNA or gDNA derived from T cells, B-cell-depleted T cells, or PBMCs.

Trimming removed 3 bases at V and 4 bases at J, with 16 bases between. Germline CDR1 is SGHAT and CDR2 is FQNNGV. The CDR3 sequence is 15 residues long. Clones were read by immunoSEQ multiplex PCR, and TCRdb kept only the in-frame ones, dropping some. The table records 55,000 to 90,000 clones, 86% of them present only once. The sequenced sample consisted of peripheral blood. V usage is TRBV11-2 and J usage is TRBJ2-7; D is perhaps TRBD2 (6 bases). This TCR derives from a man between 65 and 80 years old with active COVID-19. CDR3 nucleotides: TGTGCCAGCAGCTTTGGGCCGGGAGAGGTGTACGAGCAGTACTTC. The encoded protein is CASSFGPGEVYEQYF.